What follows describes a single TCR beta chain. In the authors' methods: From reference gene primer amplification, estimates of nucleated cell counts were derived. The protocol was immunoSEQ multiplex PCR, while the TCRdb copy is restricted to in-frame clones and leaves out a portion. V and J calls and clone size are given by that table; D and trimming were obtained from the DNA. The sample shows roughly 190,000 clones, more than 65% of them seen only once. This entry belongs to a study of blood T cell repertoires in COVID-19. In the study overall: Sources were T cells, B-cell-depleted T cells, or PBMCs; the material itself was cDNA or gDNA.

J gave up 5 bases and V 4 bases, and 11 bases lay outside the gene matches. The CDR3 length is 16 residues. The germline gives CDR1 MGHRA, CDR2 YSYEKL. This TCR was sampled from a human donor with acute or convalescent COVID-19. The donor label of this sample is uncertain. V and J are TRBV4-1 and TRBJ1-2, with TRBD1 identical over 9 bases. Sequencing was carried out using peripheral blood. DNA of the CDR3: TGCGCCAGCAGCCGGGACCGAGGACAGGGGAAATATGGCTACACCTTC. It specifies CASSRDRGQGKYGYTF.